The 15 T cell receptor beta chains in this list originate from one sample, sequenced in a study of blood T cell repertoires in COVID-19. The protocol was immunoSEQ multiplex PCR, while the TCRdb copy is restricted to in-frame clones and leaves out a portion. The sample lists 80,000 or so clones; around 90% were seen once. The source material was peripheral blood. The receptors were gathered from a man aged 45 to 65 with acute or convalescent COVID-19.

The chain links TRBV3-1 (or the pseudogene TRBV3-2) to TRBJ2-7; D is undetermined. The CDR3 contains 13 residues. Germline CDR1 is LGHDT and CDR2 is YNNKEL (reference sequence). The V end lost 4 bases, the J end lost 0 bases, and 7 bases lay between the germline ends. The CDR3 is CASSPSVSYEQYF. Here the CDR3 DNA reads TGTGCCAGCAGCCCGAGCGTCTCCTACGAGCAGTACTTC.

The rearrangement uses TRBV30 and TRBJ2-4, with D possibly matching TRBD2 (5 bases). The germline V gene encodes CDR1 GTSNPN and CDR2 SVGIG (reference sequence). Trimming took off 5 bases at V and 9 bases at J, with 14 bases between the two ends. The CDR3 loop spans 12 amino acids. The CDR3 here is CAWAEGLGIQYF. CDR3 nucleotides: TGTGCCTGGGCCGAGGGCTTGGGCATTCAGTACTTC. Drawing the rest from reference TRBV30 and TRBJ2-4, the complete variable domain is SQTIHQWPATLVQPVGSPLSLECTVEGTSNPNLYWYRQAAGRGLQLLFYSVGIGQISSEVPQNLSASRPQDRQFILSSKKLLLSDSGFYLCAWAEGLGIQYFGAGTRLSVL.

The chain has TRBV7-6 and TRBJ2-2; 8 bases align to TRBD1. After removal of 6 bases from V and 5 bases from J, the junction contained 14 bases not matched to a gene. The CDR3 contains 17 residues. Germline-derived CDR1 and CDR2 are SGHVS and FNYEAQ. CDR3 DNA: TGTGCCAGCAGTAAAATGTCAGGGGGCGCGAGTACCGGGGAGCTGTTTTTT. The encoded protein is CASSKMSGGASTGELFF.

This chain connects TRBV7-3 to TRBJ2-1; possible D gene TRBD1, 6 bases. Trimming shortened V by 1 base and J by 8 bases, and 9 bases separated the two germline ends. CDR3 length equals 13 residues. CDR1 SGHTA and CDR2 FQGTGA come from the germline V gene. The CDR3 DNA reads TGTGCCAGCAGCTTAATCAGGGGTCATGAGCAGTTCTTC. Protein sequence: CASSLIRGHEQFF. The variable domain in full, with the rest retrieved from reference TRBV7-3 and TRBJ2-1, is GAGVSQTPSNKVTEKGKYVELRCDPISGHTALYWYRQSLGQGPEFLIYFQGTGAADDSGLPNDRFFAVRPEGSVSTLKIQRTERGDSAVYLCASSLIRGHEQFFGPGTRLTVL.

The chain links TRBV29-1 to TRBJ1-1; D is unclear. Trimming took 1 base from V and 0 from J, leaving 6 bases between them. CDR3 length: 13 residues. Germline CDR1 and CDR2: SQVTM and ANQGSEA. CDR3 sequence (DNA): TGCAGCGTTGAAGGGGCCATGAACACTGAAGCTTTCTTT. Amino acids: CSVEGAMNTEAFF.

The chain carries TRBV28 and TRBJ1-3, with 8 nucleotides matching TRBD1. In germline, CDR1 is MDHEN, CDR2 SYDVKM. V gave up 5 bases and J gave up 0 bases; unmatched junction bases: 6. This CDR3 contains 16 residues. CDR3 DNA sequence: TGTGCCAGCAGTACCACCGGGACAGGCTCTGGAAACACCATATATTTT. This codes for CASSTTGTGSGNTIYF.

This chain connects TRBV10-2 to TRBJ2-5; tentative D call: TRBD2 (7 bases). Germline lookup yields CDR1 WSHSY and CDR2 SAAADI. Trimming left V 6 bases short and J 5 bases short, with 10 bases between. CDR3 length equals 12 residues. In nucleotides, the CDR3 is TGCGCCAGCAGACAGGGAGGGGAGACCCAGTACTTC. Translated: CASRQGGETQYF.

The rearrangement uses TRBV5-1 and TRBJ2-1, with TRBD2 identical over 10 bases. Germline CDR1 and CDR2: SGHRS and YFSETQ. CDR3 length: 15 residues. Losses at the gene ends were 6 bases for V and 10 bases for J; bases not matched to a gene: 13. The CDR3 here is CASTMGSGRAEEQFF. The DNA of the CDR3 is TGCGCCAGCACCATGGGGAGCGGGAGGGCAGAAGAGCAGTTCTTC.

The chain employs TRBV7-2 and TRBJ1-5, with 8 bases identical to TRBD1. Germline trimming cut 0 bases from V and 2 bases from J; bases unmatched to any gene: 3. Per germline, CDR1 SGHTA and CDR2 FQGNSA. The CDR3 is 16 residues long. CDR3 DNA sequence: TGTGCCAGCAGCTTAGCGACAGGGGAACGCAATCAGCCCCAGCATTTT. Its protein is CASSLATGERNQPQHF.

This clone was observed a few times. The CDR3 loop is CASSQVADTQYF. CDR3 bases: TGTGCCAGCAGCCAAGTCGCAGATACGCAGTATTTT. The chain uses TRBV4-2 and TRBJ2-3; D is unresolved. V was clipped by 1 base and J by 4 bases, with 3 bases between them. The CDR3 totals 12 residues. From germline, CDR1 is LGHNA and CDR2 YNFKEQ.

The J gene is TRBJ1-4, the V gene TRBV6-6; 8 nucleotides line up with TRBD1. Trimming removed 7 bases from V and 5 bases from J; junction bases left unmatched: 9. Germline V gene data show CDR1 as MNHNY and CDR2 as SVGAGI (reference sequence). The length of the CDR3 is 15 residues. CDR3 loop: CASTLRGQVNEKLFF. For the CDR3, the DNA is TGTGCCAGCACCCTAAGGGGACAGGTGAATGAAAAACTGTTTTTT.

This chain connects TRBV19 to TRBJ2-7; 7 bases line up with TRBD1. This CDR3 has 15 amino acids. After removal of 8 bases from V and 0 bases from J, the junction contained 10 bases not matched to a gene. CDR1 is LNHDA, CDR2 SQIVND, per germline (reference sequence). The CDR3 DNA follows: TGTGCCAGTTCCGGACAGGACCCGAGCTCCTACGAGCAGTACTTC. It yields the protein CASSGQDPSSYEQYF.

This sequence joins TRBV4-2 and TRBJ2-2; the D gene is possibly TRBD2 (5 bases). CDR1 LGHNA and CDR2 YNFKEQ come from the germline V gene. The CDR3 covers 18 residues. Trimming stripped 0 bases from V and 2 bases from J, with 16 bases between. CDR3 amino acids: CASSQERIGLVNTGELFF. As DNA, the CDR3 is TGTGCCAGCAGCCAAGAGAGAATCGGACTTGTAAACACCGGGGAGCTGTTTTTT.

CDR3 residues: CASRSSGQGQETQYF. For the CDR3, the DNA is TGTGCCAGCAGATCATCGGGACAGGGCCAAGAGACCCAGTACTTC. The chain joins TRBV28 to TRBJ2-5, with 9 bases fitting TRBD1. Germline CDR1 reads MDHEN; CDR2 reads SYDVKM. The CDR3 sequence is 15 residues long. Trimming removed 6 bases from V and 1 base from J; junction bases left unmatched: 6. The full variable domain, completed using reference TRBV28 and TRBJ2-5, is DVKVTQSSRYLVKRTGEKVFLECVQDMDHENMFWYRQDPGLGLRLIYFSYDVKMKEKGDIPEGYSVSREKKERFSLILESASTNQTSMYLCASRSSGQGQETQYFGPGTRLLVL.

This clone was found once. V is TRBV4-1 and J is TRBJ1-5; 8 bases line up with TRBD1. CDR3 length: 16 residues. The ends lost 6 bases at V and 3 bases at J; junction bases unmatched: 10. Germline CDR1 MGHRA, CDR2 YSYEKL. CDR3: CASSPQTGALNQPQHF. CDR3 nucleotides: TGCGCCAGCAGTCCCCAGACAGGGGCCCTCAATCAGCCCCAGCATTTT.